Listed here are 24 T cell receptor beta chains from one sample, sequenced in a study of early stage breast cancer tumors. Sequenced by immunoSEQ multiplex PCR; TCRdb stores in-frame clones only, minus some. The sample consists of tens of thousands of clones, approximately 79% of them appearing once. Sequencing was carried out using blood. The source is a person between 60 and 69 years old with breast cancer.

J is TRBJ1-1 and V is TRBV5-1; maybe TRBD1 (6 bases). In germline, CDR1 is SGHRS, CDR2 YFSETQ. Trimming left V 3 bases short and J 3 bases short, with 9 bases between. This CDR3 region has 13 residues. The CDR3 protein is CASSSGQYTEAFF. CDR3 DNA sequence: TGCGCCAGCAGCTCAGGACAGTACACTGAAGCTTTCTTT.

This rearrangement joins TRBV7-6 to TRBJ2-1, with D perhaps matching TRBD1 or TRBD2 (5 bases each). The CDR3 sequence is 14 residues long. The germline V gene has CDR1 SGHVS and CDR2 FNYEAQ. Trimming shortened V by 5 bases and J by 4 bases, and 12 bases separated the two germline ends. CDR3 in DNA: TGTGCCAGCAGCCCCGGGACGTCATACAATGAGCAGTTCTTC. Amino acids: CASSPGTSYNEQFF.

The J gene is TRBJ2-7, the V gene TRBV6-6; unclear D gene. Germline loops: CDR1 MNHNY, CDR2 SVGAGI (reference sequence). This CDR3 is built from 13 residues. The V end was cut by 0 bases, the J end by 2 bases, with 5 bases between. The CDR3 here is CASSYSGPYEQYF. DNA of the CDR3: TGTGCCAGCAGTTACTCGGGTCCCTACGAGCAGTACTTC.

The V call is TRBV2, the J call TRBJ1-5, with 8 bases identical to TRBD1. Germline lookup yields CDR1 SNHLY and CDR2 FYNNEI. J gave up 6 bases and V 1 base, and 2 bases lay outside the gene matches. The CDR3 has 14 amino acids. The CDR3 here is CASSEDRGTQPQHF. CDR3 DNA: TGTGCCAGCAGTGAAGACAGGGGGACTCAGCCCCAGCATTTT.

The chain employs TRBV19 and TRBJ2-3; possible D gene TRBD2, 6 bases. Looked up from germline, CDR1 is LNHDA and CDR2 is SQIVND (reference sequence). The V and J ends lost 7 bases and 4 bases respectively, with 18 bases between them. The CDR3 sequence is 15 residues long. The CDR3 here is CASKTGVRWADTQYF. The DNA for the CDR3 is TGTGCCAGTAAAACGGGAGTACGATGGGCAGATACGCAGTATTTT.

V usage is TRBV11-3 and J usage is TRBJ2-2; the match to TRBD1 covers 8 bases. The germline V gene has CDR1 SGHNT and CDR2 YENEEA. V trimming: 4 bases; J trimming: 8 bases; junction bases outside the gene matches: 6. This CDR3 comprises 14 residues. The CDR3 bases are TGTGCCAGCAGCTCCGGACAGGGATCTGGGGAGCTGTTTTTT. It yields the protein CASSSGQGSGELFF.

The chain combines TRBV28 with TRBJ1-3; the D gene is possibly TRBD1 (5 bases). In germline, CDR1 is MDHEN, CDR2 SYDVKM. The germline V and J ends were trimmed by 6 bases and 4 bases, with 19 bases remaining between them. This CDR3 has 16 residues. The CDR3 reads CASSTAGLSGGNTIYF. The CDR3 region has the DNA TGTGCCAGCAGCACCGCTGGACTGTCAGGGGGAAACACCATATATTTT. Using reference TRBV28 and TRBJ1-3 for the parts outside the CDR3, the full variable domain is DVKVTQSSRYLVKRTGEKVFLECVQDMDHENMFWYRQDPGLGLRLIYFSYDVKMKEKGDIPEGYSVSREKKERFSLILESASTNQTSMYLCASSTAGLSGGNTIYFGEGSWLTVV.

In regard to this clone: Other DNA sequences within the sample encode an identical CDR3. As DNA, the CDR3 is TGTGCCAGCAGTGAAGGTGGCAATCAGCCCCAGCATTTT. Its protein is CASSEGGNQPQHF. The rearrangement uses TRBV2 and TRBJ1-5; no reliable D call. The V end lost 1 base, the J end lost 2 bases, and 3 bases lay between the germline ends. CDR1 and CDR2 (germline): SNHLY, FYNNEI. The CDR3 runs to 13 residues.

The chain couples TRBV7-3 to TRBJ2-3; D ambiguous. Germline CDR1 SGHTA, CDR2 FQGTGA. This CDR3 spans 13 amino acids. The V end lost 1 base, the J end lost 1 base, and 3 bases lay between the germline ends. CDR3: CASSLSGTDTQYF. The CDR3 DNA follows: TGTGCCAGCAGCTTAAGTGGCACAGATACGCAGTATTTT.

This sequence joins TRBV10-2 and TRBJ2-1; 7 positions match TRBD2. The germline CDR1 and CDR2 sequences are WSHSY and SAAADI. CDR3 size: 14 residues. V shed 2 bases, J shed 3 bases, and the junction held 1 base outside the gene matches. CDR3 sequence (DNA): TGCGCCAGCAGTGAGGGGGGGGGCTACAATGAGCAGTTCTTC. Translation gives CASSEGGGYNEQFF.

This clone was seen a single time. The rearrangement joins TRBV28 to TRBJ1-1; D not certain. The CDR3 has 14 residues. Looked up from germline, CDR1 is MDHEN and CDR2 is SYDVKM. The V end was cut by 3 bases, the J end by 1 base, with 9 bases between. The CDR3 region has the DNA TGTGCCAGCAGTTTCGGGCGACAGAACACTGAAGCTTTCTTT. Encoded protein: CASSFGRQNTEAFF.

The chain links TRBV19 to TRBJ2-5; TRBD2 is a possible D gene (6 bases). V was clipped by 3 bases and J by 4 bases, with 24 bases between them. The CDR3 sequence is 18 residues long. CDR1 is LNHDA, CDR2 SQIVND, per germline (reference sequence). The CDR3 is CASSIRRAGLISGETQYF. The CDR3 DNA reads as TGTGCCAGTAGTATTAGGAGGGCCGGCCTGATTTCTGGAGAGACCCAGTACTTC.

This sequence joins TRBV6-5 and TRBJ2-5, with no clear D. CDR3 length: 12 amino acids. V was clipped by 9 bases and J by 5 bases, with 13 bases between them. The germline V gene has CDR1 MNHEY and CDR2 SVGAGI. The chain's CDR3 is CASSDWSETQYF. In nucleotides, the CDR3 is TGTGCCAGTTCCGATTGGAGCGAGACCCAGTACTTC.

This rearrangement joins TRBV7-9 to TRBJ2-3; D may be TRBD2 (5 bases). Germline V CDR1 and CDR2: SEHNR, FQNEAQ (reference sequence). Deletions cut 5 bases from V and 4 bases from J, with 16 bases between. This CDR3 is 15 amino acids long. The CDR3 is CASSPRGEASDTQYF. Written as DNA, the CDR3 is TGTGCCAGCAGCCCCCGGGGAGAGGCCTCAGATACGCAGTATTTT.

The V call is TRBV2, the J call TRBJ2-2, with TRBD1 as a possible D gene (6 bases). Germline CDR1 is SNHLY and CDR2 is FYNNEI. Trimming cost V 6 bases and J 4 bases, with 12 bases left between them. This CDR3 spans 14 amino acids. CDR3 in amino acids: CASRRTDLTGELFF. DNA of the CDR3: TGTGCCAGCAGAAGGACAGATCTCACCGGGGAGCTGTTTTTT.

The CDR3 bases are TGTGCCAGCAGCCCCTCAACAGGAAGCGAAGCTTTCTTT. This codes for CASSPSTGSEAFF. The chain couples TRBV11-3 to TRBJ1-1; tentatively, D is TRBD1 (5 bases). Trimming left V 5 bases short and J 8 bases short, with 15 bases between. The CDR3 totals 13 residues. Germline V CDR1 and CDR2: SGHNT, YENEEA. The full variable domain, in which reference TRBV11-3 and TRBJ1-1 provide the parts outside the CDR3, is EAGVVQSPRYKIIEKKQPVAFWCNPISGHNTLYWYLQNLGQGPELLIRYENEEAVDDSQLPKDRFSAERLKGVDSTLKIQPAELGDSAVYLCASSPSTGSEAFFGQGTRLTVV.

J is TRBJ2-7 and V is TRBV25-1; 8 positions agree with TRBD1. Germline loops: CDR1 MGHDK, CDR2 SYGVNS. The CDR3 runs 16 residues. V was clipped by 4 bases and J by 6 bases; unmatched bases: 14. CDR3 DNA sequence: TGTGCCAGCAGTGGGACCCCGGGGCAGGGGGCTGCCGAGCAGTACTTC. Translation: CASSGTPGQGAAEQYF.

The count of this clone is one. The chain joins TRBV19 to TRBJ2-2; TRBD1 matches at 10 bases. Trimming cost V 6 bases and J 3 bases; bases outside gene matches: 4. The CDR3 runs to 15 residues. Germline V lookup: CDR1 LNHDA, CDR2 SQIVND (reference sequence). The CDR3 is CASRDRGLDTGELFF. As DNA, the CDR3 is TGTGCCAGTAGAGACAGGGGGCTGGACACCGGGGAGCTGTTTTTT.

A few counts support this clone. The rearrangement links TRBV28 to TRBJ1-5; 9 nucleotides agree with TRBD1. This CDR3 comprises 14 residues. CDR1 and CDR2 from the germline V gene are MDHEN and SYDVKM. Trimming removed 10 bases from V and 6 bases from J; junction bases left unmatched: 10. The chain's CDR3 is CATDGQGLSQPQHF. CDR3 coding DNA: TGTGCCACCGATGGACAGGGGTTGAGTCAGCCCCAGCATTTT.

The V and J genes are TRBV7-9 and TRBJ1-4, with D possibly matching TRBD1 (5 bases). Germline CDR1 reads SEHNR; CDR2 reads FQNEAQ (reference sequence). This CDR3 comprises 15 residues. Deletions cut 2 bases from V and 8 bases from J, with 15 bases between. The CDR3 loop is CASSLRSGLDEKLFF. Written as DNA, the CDR3 is TGTGCCAGCAGCTTAAGGTCAGGGTTAGACGAAAAACTGTTTTTT.

The chain couples TRBV6-1 to TRBJ1-5, with D tentatively TRBD1 (5 bases). The CDR3 consists of 16 residues. The V gene's germline CDR1 is MNHNS and CDR2 SASEGT. Trimming pared 2 bases from V and 5 bases from J, leaving 16 bases between. Here the CDR3 DNA reads TGTGCCAGCAGTGAACTCTCGGGGGGGTTCTATCAGCCCCAGCATTTT. Residues: CASSELSGGFYQPQHF.

The V gene is TRBV6-6, the J gene TRBJ2-1, with 7 bases matching TRBD1. The CDR3 spans 15 residues. With V trimmed by 6 bases and J by 4 bases, 9 bases remained unmatched. CDR1 MNHNY and CDR2 SVGAGI come from the germline V gene (reference sequence). The CDR3 DNA is TGTGCCAGCAGACTAACAGGGGATTTTTACAATGAGCAGTTCTTC. Translated, it gives CASRLTGDFYNEQFF.

The rearrangement links TRBV5-1 to TRBJ2-3; D remains ambiguous. CDR3 length equals 14 residues. V was pared by 4 bases and J by 6 bases, with 15 bases between. Germline loops: CDR1 SGHRS, CDR2 YFSETQ. CDR3 DNA: TGCGCCAGCAGCCCGGAAGCACAAGCCGATACGCAGTATTTT. Protein sequence: CASSPEAQADTQYF. Using reference TRBV5-1 and TRBJ2-3 for the parts outside the CDR3, the full variable domain is KAGVTQTPRYLIKTRGQQVTLSCSPISGHRSVSWYQQTPGQGLQFLFEYFSETQRNKGNFPGRFSGRQFSNSRSEMNVSTLELGDSALYLCASSPEAQADTQYFGPGTRLTVL.

The chain carries TRBV13 and TRBJ1-4, with 8 bases that match TRBD1. CDR3 length: 15 amino acids. Germline trimming cut 2 bases from V and 8 bases from J; bases unmatched to any gene: 7. CDR1 is PRHDT, CDR2 FYEKMQ, per germline (reference sequence). CDR3 sequence (DNA): TGTGCCAGCAGCTTACGGGACAGGATGTGGGAAAAACTGTTTTTT. As protein: CASSLRDRMWEKLFF.